These T cell receptor beta chains were read from a single sample in a study of molecular identifiers for immune sequencing clone quantification. One entry per CDR3 protein, called by TCRdb with MiXCR from the PCR reads. The sample includes more than 450,000 distinct CDR3 sequences, about 22% of them seen just once. Source material: naive CD8+ T cells from blood, with Jurkat cell RNA spiked in. The source of these receptors is a human donor in good health. Some libraries in this study had Jurkat cell RNA spiked in. Each CDR3 is given with its conserved first and last residue. A D gene is named only where the DNA matches it firmly. The size entry is marked missing in some rows and otherwise reads once, few, many or a size class.

clone size: many; D gene: -; V gene: TRBV4-2; J gene: TRBJ2-3; CDR3 length: 16; CDR3 protein: CASSQVRGAGTDTQYF; CDR3 DNA: TGCGCCAGCAGCCAAGTCCGGGGTGCGGGCACAGATACGCAGTATTTT
clone size: -; D gene: TRBD1; V gene: TRBV28; J gene: TRBJ2-2; CDR3 length: 16; CDR3 protein: CASSPRTGGAPGELFF; CDR3 DNA: TGTGCCAGCAGTCCCCGGACAGGGGGCGCACCCGGGGAGCTGTTTTTT
clone size: many; D gene: TRBD2; V gene: TRBV6-5; J gene: TRBJ2-3; CDR3 length: 16; CDR3 protein: CASSYIGLADTDTQYF; CDR3 DNA: TGTGCCAGCAGTTACATCGGACTAGCGGATACAGATACGCAGTATTTT
clone size: -; D gene: TRBD1; V gene: TRBV6-2/TRBV6-3; J gene: TRBJ1-5; CDR3 length: 15; CDR3 protein: CASSWTGGLDQPRHF; CDR3 DNA: TGTGCCAGCAGTTGGACAGGCGGACTGGACCAGCCCCGGCATTTT
clone size: few; D gene: -; V gene: TRBV10-2; J gene: TRBJ1-4; CDR3 length: 12; CDR3 protein: CASRGMDEKLFF; CDR3 DNA: TGCGCCAGCAGAGGGATGGATGAAAAACTGTTTTTT
clone size: many; D gene: TRBD1; V gene: TRBV5-6; J gene: TRBJ1-1; CDR3 length: 11; CDR3 protein: CAQTGHTEAFF; CDR3 DNA: TGTGCCCAGACAGGGCACACTGAAGCTTTCTTT
clone size: many; D gene: TRBD1; V gene: TRBV29-1; J gene: TRBJ2-7; CDR3 length: 14; CDR3 protein: CSVDPGTGVHEQYF; CDR3 DNA: TGCAGCGTTGACCCCGGGACAGGGGTCCACGAGCAGTACTTC
clone size: -; D gene: -; V gene: TRBV12-3/TRBV12-4; J gene: TRBJ1-2; CDR3 length: 12; CDR3 protein: CASSFGVFGYTF; CDR3 DNA: TGTGCCAGCAGTTTTGGGGTTTTTGGCTACACCTTC
clone size: many; D gene: -; V gene: TRBV12-3/TRBV12-4; J gene: TRBJ1-2; CDR3 length: 15; CDR3 protein: CASSLKIGHSYGYTF; CDR3 DNA: TGTGCCAGCAGTTTGAAGATCGGGCACAGCTATGGCTACACCTTC
clone size: -; D gene: -; V gene: TRBV5-6; J gene: TRBJ1-3; CDR3 length: 14; CDR3 protein: CAGSQGAAGNTIYF; CDR3 DNA: TGTGCCGGCAGCCAAGGGGCAGCTGGAAACACCATATATTTT
clone size: -; D gene: -; V gene: TRBV4-1; J gene: TRBJ2-7; CDR3 length: 13; CDR3 protein: CASSQVGEDEQYF; CDR3 DNA: TGCGCCAGCAGCCAAGTAGGGGAGGACGAGCAGTACTTC
clone size: -; D gene: TRBD1; V gene: TRBV12-3/TRBV12-4; J gene: TRBJ1-6; CDR3 length: 16; CDR3 protein: CASSLDRGAYNSPLHF; CDR3 DNA: TGTGCCAGCAGTCTTGACAGGGGGGCCTATAATTCACCCCTCCACTTT
clone size: many; D gene: -; V gene: TRBV4-1; J gene: TRBJ1-6; CDR3 length: 17; CDR3 protein: CASSQVVGARDNSPLHF; CDR3 DNA: TGCGCCAGCAGCCAAGTTGTGGGGGCGCGGGATAATTCACCCCTCCACTTT
clone size: many; D gene: -; V gene: TRBV20-1; J gene: TRBJ1-1; CDR3 length: 14; CDR3 protein: CSARAGLRSTEAFF; CDR3 DNA: TGCAGTGCTAGAGCGGGACTACGGAGCACTGAAGCTTTCTTT
clone size: -; D gene: -; V gene: TRBV5-6; J gene: TRBJ1-1; CDR3 length: 14; CDR3 protein: CASSHATGGVEAFF; CDR3 DNA: TGTGCCAGCAGCCATGCTACAGGCGGCGTTGAAGCTTTCTTT
clone size: many; D gene: -; V gene: TRBV7-9; J gene: TRBJ1-1; CDR3 length: 14; CDR3 protein: CASSPPDFQTMGFF; CDR3 DNA: TGTGCCAGCAGCCCCCCGGACTTTCAGACCATGGGGTTCTTT
clone size: few; D gene: TRBD1; V gene: TRBV27; J gene: TRBJ1-5; CDR3 length: 14; CDR3 protein: CASSGGTALGAQHF; CDR3 DNA: TGTGCCAGCAGCGGCGGGACAGCACTCGGGGCCCAGCATTTT
clone size: many; D gene: -; V gene: TRBV5-8; J gene: TRBJ2-7; CDR3 length: 15; CDR3 protein: CASSLAGGGSYEQYF; CDR3 DNA: TGTGCCAGCAGCTTGGCCGGGGGCGGCTCCTACGAGCAGTACTTC
clone size: few; D gene: TRBD1; V gene: TRBV13; J gene: TRBJ2-1; CDR3 length: 14; CDR3 protein: CASSSRGQGREQFF; CDR3 DNA: TGTGCCAGCAGCTCTCGTGGACAGGGACGGGAGCAGTTCTTC
clone size: many; D gene: TRBD2; V gene: TRBV2; J gene: TRBJ2-3; CDR3 length: 15; CDR3 protein: CASSALAGVADTQYF; CDR3 DNA: TGTGCCAGCAGCGCACTAGCGGGGGTAGCAGATACGCAGTATTTT
clone size: few; D gene: TRBD2; V gene: TRBV19; J gene: TRBJ2-7; CDR3 length: 14; CDR3 protein: CASSHSGISYEQYF; CDR3 DNA: TGTGCCAGTAGCCATAGCGGGATCTCCTACGAGCAGTACTTC
clone size: -; D gene: TRBD1; V gene: TRBV27; J gene: TRBJ1-4; CDR3 length: 16; CDR3 protein: CASSLQGVVTNEKLFF; CDR3 DNA: TGTGCCAGCAGTTTACAGGGGGTGGTTACTAATGAAAAACTGTTTTTT